The 23 T cell receptor beta chains in this list originate from one sample, sequenced in a study of PD-1 blockade in classical Hodgkin lymphoma. Clones were sequenced by immunoSEQ multiplex PCR, and TCRdb holds only the in-frame ones, with some missing. The repertoire holds 3,500 to 5,000 clones, around 66% seen once, with about 48% in the top ten. Time point meaning: cycle 4 day 1 (C4D1), after 6 weeks of nivolumab. Brentuximab vedotin exposure varied, and every patient relapsed after autologous stem cell transplantation. The sample was peripheral blood mononuclear cells (PBMCs), taken before the fourth cycle of nivolumab. The source is a human donor with classical Hodgkin lymphoma.

The chain is built from TRBV30 and TRBJ2-3, with 8 bases identical to TRBD2. CDR1 and CDR2 from the germline V gene are GTSNPN and SVGIG (reference sequence). The CDR3 totals 16 residues. The ends lost 8 bases at V and 1 base at J; junction bases unmatched: 14. The CDR3 loop is CAGRGGGFLGTDTQYF. In DNA, the CDR3 is TGTGCCGGACGGGGGGGCGGGTTTTTGGGCACAGATACGCAGTATTTT.

V usage is TRBV2 and J usage is TRBJ1-1, with D maybe TRBD1 (6 bases). V gave up 5 bases and J gave up 1 base, with 14 bases separating them. There are 15 residues in the CDR3. The germline gives CDR1 SNHLY, CDR2 FYNNEI. The CDR3 DNA reads TGTGCCAGCAGTACAGGGTTATTGGGGAACACTGAAGCTTTCTTT. Its protein product is CASSTGLLGNTEAFF.

J is TRBJ2-1 and V is TRBV19, with D hard to call. The CDR3 runs 11 residues. CDR1 is LNHDA and CDR2 is SQIVND in the germline V gene (reference sequence). V shed 8 bases and J shed 6 bases, with 8 bases lying between them. CDR3 region: CASYLGNEQFF. The DNA of the CDR3 is TGTGCCAGTTATCTAGGCAATGAGCAGTTCTTC.

Details on this clone: This CDR3 is also generated by other DNA sequences in the sample. The chain combines TRBV6-1 with TRBJ1-5; D uncertain. Germline assignment: CDR1 MNHNS and CDR2 SASEGT. This CDR3 contains 13 residues. Between the trimmed V and J ends, which lost 1 base and 5 bases, there was a span of 6 bases. CDR3: CASSEVGDQPQHF. The CDR3 DNA sequence: TGTGCCAGCAGTGAAGTTGGGGATCAGCCCCAGCATTTT.

V is TRBV27 and J is TRBJ2-7; a weak D match, TRBD2 (6 bases). Germline V gene data show CDR1 as MNHEY and CDR2 as SMNVEV (reference sequence). The CDR3 consists of 14 residues. V was shortened by 6 bases and J by 2 bases, with 14 bases between the two germline ends. The DNA of the CDR3 is TGTGCCAGCAGCCGCGGGGACGGAGCCTACGAGCAGTACTTC. Its translation is CASSRGDGAYEQYF.

The chain employs TRBV7-3 and TRBJ1-1; TRBD1 agrees at 8 bases. The V segment lost 1 base and the J segment 7 bases; nucleotides outside the gene matches: 5. Germline assignment: CDR1 SGHTA and CDR2 FQGTGA. CDR3 length: 14 residues. CDR3: CASSLMGQADEAFF. Written as DNA, the CDR3 is TGTGCCAGCAGCTTAATGGGACAGGCGGATGAAGCTTTCTTT.

This clone was observed a few times. The gene calls are TRBV19 and TRBJ2-1; 9 bases are a match to TRBD1. The CDR3 has 13 residues. After removal of 5 bases from V and 15 bases from J, the junction contained 11 bases not matched to a gene. CDR1 and CDR2 (germline): LNHDA, SQIVND (reference sequence). CDR3 in DNA: TGTGCCAGTAGTTCCTGGGGACAGGGCTTCCCGTTCTTC. Protein sequence: CASSSWGQGFPFF.

The chain carries TRBV28 and TRBJ2-7; 8 bases are shared with TRBD1. Germline assignment: CDR1 MDHEN and CDR2 SYDVKM. The CDR3 has 13 amino acids. J gave up 2 bases and V 10 bases, and 7 bases lay outside the gene matches. The CDR3 region has the DNA TGTGCCACCCTGACAGGGGCCACCTACGAGCAGTACTTC. Encoded protein: CATLTGATYEQYF.

Of note for this clone: Distinct nucleotide sequences in the sample also encode this CDR3. The rearrangement links TRBV5-1 to TRBJ2-7, with 10 bases lining up with TRBD1. CDR1 and CDR2 from the germline V gene are SGHRS and YFSETQ. Trimming at V came to 0 bases and at J to 1 base, leaving 1 base not matched to a gene. This CDR3 comprises 15 residues. CDR3 region: CASSLGQGASYEQYF. As DNA, the CDR3 is TGCGCCAGCAGCTTGGGACAGGGGGCGTCCTACGAGCAGTACTTC.

The J gene is TRBJ1-2, the V gene TRBV11-3; maybe TRBD1 (5 bases). The CDR3 has 14 residues. With 2 bases removed from V and 3 bases from J, the gap between germline ends came to 10 bases. CDR1 is SGHNT and CDR2 is YENEEA in the germline V gene. Written as DNA, the CDR3 is TGTGCCAGCAGCTTAAGACAGATGTACTATGGCTACACCTTC. Translation gives CASSLRQMYYGYTF.

This clone was counted between two and nine times. The chain combines TRBV2 with TRBJ1-2; D not resolved. Per the germline V gene, CDR1 is SNHLY and CDR2 is FYNNEI. The CDR3 extends over 13 amino acids. V gave up 6 bases and J gave up 3 bases, with 11 bases separating them. The CDR3 nucleotides read TGTGCCAGCAGACCCCTCCCGGACTATGGCTACACCTTC. This sequence encodes CASRPLPDYGYTF. Full variable domain (missing parts from reference TRBV2 and TRBJ1-2): EPEVTQTPSHQVTQMGQEVILRCVPISNHLYFYWYRQILGQKVEFLVSFYNNEISEKSEIFDDQFSVERPDGSNFTLKIRSTKLEDSAMYFCASRPLPDYGYTFGSGTRLTVV.

This chain joins TRBV10-2 and TRBJ1-2; 7 bases are a match to TRBD1. Germline-derived CDR1 and CDR2 are WSHSY and SAAADI. V lost 2 bases and J lost 8; bases outside the gene matches: 8. The CDR3 spans 14 residues. The CDR3 bases are TGCGCCAGCAGTGAGGTGGACAGGTCGCGGGGCTACACCTTC. Translated: CASSEVDRSRGYTF.

J is TRBJ2-1 and V is TRBV19, with no clear D. This CDR3 is 11 amino acids long. V was clipped by 10 bases and J by 3 bases, with 7 bases between them. Germline V lookup: CDR1 LNHDA, CDR2 SQIVND (reference sequence). CDR3 sequence reads: CATTSYNEQFF. CDR3 nucleotide sequence: TGTGCCACTACAAGCTACAATGAGCAGTTCTTC.

This clone has a handful of counts. The J gene is TRBJ1-2, the V gene TRBV9; D is undetermined. This CDR3 comprises 15 residues. V was trimmed by 3 bases and J by 8 bases, leaving 20 bases between them. Looked up from germline, CDR1 is SGDLS and CDR2 is YYNGEE. DNA for the CDR3: TGTGCCAGCAGCGCGACCCCTAAAACCGGTCTGGGCTACACCTTC. This encodes CASSATPKTGLGYTF.

This chain links TRBV2 with TRBJ1-1; D might be TRBD1 (5 bases). V lost 2 bases and J lost 8, with 12 bases in between. Germline CDR1 SNHLY, CDR2 FYNNEI. CDR3 length: 13 amino acids. The chain's CDR3 is CASSEWGVAEAFF. For the CDR3, the DNA is TGTGCCAGCAGTGAATGGGGGGTCGCAGAAGCTTTCTTT.

The V gene is TRBV2, the J gene TRBJ2-5, with 8 bases that match TRBD1. TRBJ2-7 matches the DNA end more closely, so the J call is doubtful. CDR3 size: 14 residues. Germline loops: CDR1 SNHLY, CDR2 FYNNEI. The CDR3 loop reads CASSEQGALYEQYF. The DNA of the CDR3 is TGTGCCAGCAGTGAACAGGGGGCGCTTTACGAGCAGTACTTC.

The genes are TRBV27 and TRBJ2-7, with D possibly matching TRBD2 (5 bases). The length of the CDR3 is 14 residues. V was clipped by 5 bases and J by 0 bases, with 11 bases between them. Germline CDR1 reads MNHEY; CDR2 reads SMNVEV (reference sequence). The CDR3 DNA follows: TGTGCCAGCAGTAGCGGACTTATCTCCTACGAGCAGTACTTC. It specifies CASSSGLISYEQYF.

V is TRBV30 and J is TRBJ1-2, with a possible D match to TRBD1 (6 bases). V dropped 0 bases and J dropped 5 bases, with 13 bases sitting between them. Germline CDR1 is GTSNPN and CDR2 is SVGIG (reference sequence). The CDR3 is 14 amino acids. Here the CDR3 reads CAWSVTGTRYGYTF. Written as DNA, the CDR3 is TGTGCCTGGAGTGTCACAGGGACGAGGTATGGCTACACCTTC.

This rearrangement joins TRBV9 to TRBJ2-5, with a weak D call TRBD2 (6 bases). The CDR3 spans 14 residues. Between the trimmed V and J ends, which lost 4 bases and 5 bases, there was a span of 15 bases. Germline V lookup: CDR1 SGDLS, CDR2 YYNGEE. CDR3 residues: CASSFAGLAETQYF. The CDR3 region has the DNA TGTGCCAGCAGCTTCGCGGGGCTTGCGGAGACCCAGTACTTC.

This clone is medium-sized (0.01 to 0.1%) in the sample. V usage is TRBV19 and J usage is TRBJ1-1; 8 bases agree with TRBD1. The J segment lost 8 bases and the V segment lost 6 bases, leaving 11 bases of the junction unmatched. The CDR3 totals 14 residues. CDR1 and CDR2 (germline): LNHDA, SQIVND (reference sequence). CDR3 in amino acids: CASRPGTGLAEAFF. CDR3 sequence (DNA): TGTGCCAGTAGACCCGGGACAGGCCTCGCGGAAGCTTTCTTT.

J is TRBJ1-5 and V is TRBV4-1; D not resolved. The V and J ends lost 2 bases and 7 bases respectively, with 9 bases between them. This CDR3 contains 13 residues. Germline CDR1 reads MGHRA; CDR2 reads YSYEKL. CDR3 nucleotides: TGCGCCAGCAGCCAACAGAACGGGCAGCCCCAGCATTTT. Its protein product is CASSQQNGQPQHF.

The gene calls are TRBV2 and TRBJ2-1, with D possibly matching TRBD1 (5 bases). With 9 bases removed from V and 7 bases from J, the gap between germline ends came to 16 bases. The CDR3 is 13 amino acids. From germline, CDR1 is SNHLY and CDR2 FYNNEI. CDR3 in amino acids: CASNRLDGNEQFF. CDR3 sequence (DNA): TGTGCCAGTAACAGGTTAGACGGGAATGAGCAGTTCTTC.

V gene TRBV7-8 combines with J gene TRBJ1-1, with D hard to call. CDR1 SGHVS and CDR2 FQNEAQ come from the germline V gene. The CDR3 runs 14 residues. Between the trimmed V and J ends, which lost 5 bases and 5 bases, there was a span of 15 bases. The CDR3 DNA reads as TGTGCCAGCAGCCCTATGGGGTTCGATACTGAAGCTTTCTTT. This gives the protein CASSPMGFDTEAFF. The entire variable domain, with the rest obtained from reference TRBV7-8 and TRBJ1-1, is as follows: GAGVSQSPRYKVAKRGQDVALRCDPISGHVSLFWYQQALGQGPEFLTYFQNEAQLDKSGLPSDRFFAERPEGSVSTLKIQRTQQEDSAVYLCASSPMGFDTEAFFGQGTRLTVV.